These 21 T cell receptor beta chains came from one sample sequenced in a study of Graves' ophthalmopathy and Graves' hyperthyroidism. The sequenced template was RNA, covering the TCR beta CDR3 region. After a first-round RT-PCR with HTBI primers, a second-round multiplex PCR was run. MiXCR was run by TCRdb on the multiplex PCR reads, yielding one entry per CDR3 protein. The sample gives 300,000 to 400,000 distinct CDR3 sequences, about a sixth of which show up once; roughly an eighth is in the top ten. The sequencing input was peripheral blood. The origin of the receptors is an adult man with Graves' ophthalmopathy.

This clonotype was counted at least ten times. The V call is TRBV30, the J call TRBJ1-1, with D possibly being TRBD1 (6 bases). The CDR3 totals 13 residues. Between the trimmed V and J ends, which lost 5 bases and 1 base, there was a span of 11 bases. CDR1 is GTSNPN, CDR2 SVGIG, per germline (reference sequence). The CDR3 DNA reads TGTGCCTGGGAATGGACAGCGAACACTGAAGCTTTCTTT. Protein product: CAWEWTANTEAFF.

In this sample, this clonotype turned up many times. This chain connects TRBV30 to TRBJ2-7; D possibly corresponds to TRBD2 (5 bases). This CDR3 contains 16 residues. Trimming removed 3 bases from V and 7 bases from J, with 25 bases in between. Germline V CDR1 and CDR2: GTSNPN, SVGIG (reference sequence). CDR3 sequence reads: CAWSRHSWEIRREQYF. The CDR3 region has the DNA TGTGCCTGGAGCCGACATTCGTGGGAGATCCGTCGGGAGCAGTACTTC.

The chain carries TRBV6-1 and TRBJ2-7; D may correspond to TRBD1 or TRBD2 (5 bases each). The germline V gene encodes CDR1 MNHNS and CDR2 SASEGT. The V and J ends lost 7 bases and 2 bases respectively, with 12 bases between them. The CDR3 sequence is 13 residues long. The CDR3 spells CASNRDGPYEQYF. CDR3 DNA sequence: TGTGCCAGCAACCGGGACGGTCCCTACGAGCAGTACTTC.

The chain recombines TRBV6-1 with TRBJ1-2; possibly TRBD1 for D (5 bases). Per germline, CDR1 MNHNS and CDR2 SASEGT. V shed 1 base and J shed 3 bases, with 12 bases lying between them. The CDR3 is 15 amino acids. The CDR3 is CASSEVLGGYYGYTF. The CDR3 region has the DNA TGTGCCAGCAGTGAAGTCCTTGGGGGGTACTATGGCTACACCTTC.

The CDR3 DNA sequence: TGTGCCAGCAGTTTCGGACTAGCCAAAGAGCAGTACTTC. Translation: CASSFGLAKEQYF. The chain couples TRBV27 to TRBJ2-7; 8 nucleotides align to TRBD2. The CDR3 covers 13 residues. The trim removed 3 bases at V and 7 bases at J, leaving 5 bases unmatched. Germline V CDR1 and CDR2: MNHEY, SMNVEV (reference sequence).

Ten or more counts support this clonotype. The chain combines TRBV7-9 with TRBJ1-2, with unresolved D. The germline CDR1 and CDR2 sequences are SEHNR and FQNEAQ (reference sequence). The ends were cut back, 3 bases at V and 3 bases at J, with 5 bases in the middle. The CDR3 has 12 amino acids. The CDR3 protein is CASSLEYYGYTF. Written as DNA, the CDR3 is TGTGCCAGCAGCTTGGAATACTATGGCTACACCTTC.

CDR3 nucleotide sequence: TGTGCCAGCAGAAAAGCGGACAGTTTCACCGGGGAGCTGTTTTTT. Amino acid sequence: CASRKADSFTGELFF. V gene TRBV6-1 combines with J gene TRBJ2-2, with a weak D call TRBD1 (6 bases). The germline gives CDR1 MNHNS, CDR2 SASEGT. The CDR3 extends over 15 amino acids. Trimming cost V 6 bases and J 4 bases, with 15 bases left between them.

This clonotype came up a few times. Here the CDR3 omits its conserved ending phenylalanine or tryptophan, so a read error is the likely source. The rearrangement links TRBV18 to TRBJ1-1; 7 nucleotides align to TRBD1. This CDR3 is 13 amino acids long. Per germline, CDR1 KGHSH and CDR2 LQKENI. As DNA, the CDR3 is TGTGCCAGCTCACCCCAGGGGGACACTGGAGCTTTCCTT. Translating it yields CASSPQGDTGAFL.

This clonotype appeared many times. This chain connects TRBV6-5 to TRBJ2-4, with 12 bases lining up with TRBD2. V trimming: 0 bases; J trimming: 8 bases; junction bases outside the gene matches: 8. CDR3 length equals 17 residues. Per germline, CDR1 MNHEY and CDR2 SVGAGI. The CDR3 DNA sequence: TGTGCCAGCAGTTACTCGAGGCTAGCGGGAGGGGAGGACATTCAGTACTTC. Amino acids: CASSYSRLAGGEDIQYF.

V gene TRBV6-2 or TRBV6-3 combines with J gene TRBJ2-7, with D uncertain. The CDR3 loop spans 14 amino acids. The V end was cut by 0 bases, the J end by 3 bases, with 9 bases between. Germline V gene sequence: CDR1 MNHEY, CDR2 SVGEGT. The CDR3 sequence is CASSYSNRHYEQYF. The DNA for the CDR3 is TGTGCCAGCAGTTACTCGAACCGGCACTACGAGCAGTACTTC.

V usage is TRBV6-4 and J usage is TRBJ2-5; D is uncertain. CDR1 MRHNA and CDR2 SNTAGT come from the germline V gene. V was pared by 5 bases and J by 5 bases, with 15 bases between. This CDR3 region has 14 residues. The CDR3 region has the DNA TGTGCCAGCAGTTACATTCCGAATCTCGAGACCCAGTACTTC. Translated: CASSYIPNLETQYF.

This clonotype was seen at least ten times. The chain joins TRBV6-5 to TRBJ1-5; TRBD1 agrees at 9 bases. The V and J ends lost 6 bases and 6 bases, in that order; junction bases with no gene match: 6. Germline-derived CDR1 and CDR2 are MNHEY and SVGAGI. The CDR3 is made up of 14 amino acids. The CDR3 coding sequence is TGTGCCAGCAGCCCCGGGACAGGGCTTCAGCCCCAGCATTTT. As protein: CASSPGTGLQPQHF.

The V call is TRBV15, the J call TRBJ2-3; maybe TRBD2 (5 bases). Deletions cut 0 bases from V and 5 bases from J, with 9 bases between. The CDR3 covers 14 residues. Germline V gives CDR1 LNHNV, CDR2 YYDKDF (reference sequence). The CDR3 DNA sequence: TGTGCCACCAGCAGAGATTTGGGAGTAGATACGCAGTATTTT. Protein: CATSRDLGVDTQYF.

In its sample, this clonotype was seen many times. V gene TRBV6-5 combines with J gene TRBJ2-7, with D perhaps matching TRBD2 (6 bases). V lost 7 bases, J lost 1 base, and 14 bases lay in between. Germline V CDR1 and CDR2: MNHEY, SVGAGI. The CDR3 runs to 14 residues. CDR3 DNA sequence: TGTGCCAGCACAGAGGGACTGCGATCCTACGAGCAGTACTTC. Translated, it gives CASTEGLRSYEQYF.

In this sample, this clonotype turned up many times. V is TRBV20-1 and J is TRBJ2-2; D ambiguous. In germline, CDR1 is DFQATT, CDR2 SNEGSKA (reference sequence). The germline V and J ends were trimmed by 5 bases and 0 bases, with 10 bases remaining between them. The CDR3 covers 14 residues. CDR3 protein: CSAATPTNTGELFF. In nucleotides, the CDR3 is TGCAGTGCTGCGACACCAACGAACACCGGGGAGCTGTTTTTT.

The chain is built from TRBV6-2 or TRBV6-3 and TRBJ2-7; 8 nucleotides agree with TRBD2. This CDR3 spans 14 amino acids. Germline V lookup: CDR1 MNHEY, CDR2 SVGEGT. V was clipped by 5 bases and J by 2 bases; unmatched bases: 5. The CDR3 loop reads CASSHGLAAYEQYF. Written as DNA, the CDR3 is TGTGCCAGCAGTCACGGACTAGCCGCCTACGAGCAGTACTTC.

V usage is TRBV5-1 and J usage is TRBJ2-2, with 8 positions matching TRBD2. The CDR3 runs to 16 residues. Trimming at V came to 0 bases and at J to 3 bases, leaving 4 bases not matched to a gene. From germline, CDR1 is SGHRS and CDR2 YFSETQ. Written as DNA, the CDR3 is TGCGCCAGCAGCTTGGACGGGAGGGCCGACACCGGGGAGCTGTTTTTT. Encoded protein: CASSLDGRADTGELFF.

V is TRBV6-5 and J is TRBJ2-4, with unresolved D. Trimming removed 5 bases from V and 3 bases from J, with 11 bases in between. Germline-derived CDR1 and CDR2 are MNHEY and SVGAGI. There are 14 residues in the CDR3. Here the CDR3 DNA reads TGTGCCAGCAGTCCGTCGAGTCGCAAAAACATTCAGTACTTC. Its protein product is CASSPSSRKNIQYF.

This clonotype was detected only a few times. The rearrangement joins TRBV7-3 to TRBJ2-5, with D possibly matching TRBD1 (6 bases). Germline loops: CDR1 SGHTA, CDR2 FQGTGA. The CDR3 spans 16 residues. Trimming took off 3 bases at V and 5 bases at J, with 19 bases between the two ends. The CDR3 DNA sequence: TGTGCCAGCAGCTTCACCGGGACAAGAGAGAGGGAGACCCAGTACTTC. Protein sequence: CASSFTGTRERETQYF.

This clonotype was seen at least ten times. The chain joins TRBV28 to TRBJ2-7; no clear D. The V end was cut by 6 bases, the J end by 3 bases, with 24 bases between. CDR3 size: 17 residues. Germline V gene lookup returns CDR1 MDHEN and CDR2 SYDVKM. The CDR3 spells CASSTLESSESNYEQYF. The CDR3 coding sequence is TGTGCCAGCAGCACTTTGGAGTCGTCAGAAAGCAACTACGAGCAGTACTTC.

This clonotype occurred many times. V usage is TRBV10-1 and J usage is TRBJ1-1; D is unresolved. Trimming pared 6 bases from V and 1 base from J, leaving 15 bases between. This CDR3 has 15 amino acids. From germline, CDR1 is WNHNN and CDR2 SYGVQD (reference sequence). Here the CDR3 reads CASSPGGRSNTEAFF. As DNA, the CDR3 is TGCGCCAGCAGCCCCGGTGGCCGATCGAACACTGAAGCTTTCTTT.